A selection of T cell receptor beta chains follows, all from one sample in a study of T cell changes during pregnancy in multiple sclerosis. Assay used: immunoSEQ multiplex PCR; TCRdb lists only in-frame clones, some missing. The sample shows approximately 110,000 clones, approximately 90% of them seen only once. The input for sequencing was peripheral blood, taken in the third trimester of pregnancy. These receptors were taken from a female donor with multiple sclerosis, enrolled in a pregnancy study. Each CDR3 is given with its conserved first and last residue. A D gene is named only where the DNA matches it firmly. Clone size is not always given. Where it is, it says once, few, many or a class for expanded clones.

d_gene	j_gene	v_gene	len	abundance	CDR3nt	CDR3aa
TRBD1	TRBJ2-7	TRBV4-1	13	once	TGCGCCAGCAGCCTGGGACAGCCATACGAGCAGTACTTC	CASSLGQPYEQYF
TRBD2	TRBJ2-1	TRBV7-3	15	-	TGTGCCAGCAGCTTAAATAGCGGGAGAAGCCATGAGCAGTTCTTC	CASSLNSGRSHEQFF
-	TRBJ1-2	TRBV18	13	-	TGTGCCAGCTCACCAGGGGGCGAGGATGGCTACACCTTC	CASSPGGEDGYTF
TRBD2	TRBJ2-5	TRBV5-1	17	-	TGCGCCAGCAGCTTGTCGCCGGGCGGGAGCGGAAGAGAGACCCAGTACTTC	CASSLSPGGSGRETQYF
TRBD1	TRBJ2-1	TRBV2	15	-	TGTGCCAGCAGTCAACAGGGGGCGGGTTACAATGAGCAGTTCTTC	CASSQQGAGYNEQFF
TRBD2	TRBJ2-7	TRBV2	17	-	TGTGCCAGCAAGCGAGTTAGCGGGATGGGCGAGACCTACGAGCAGTACTTC	CASKRVSGMGETYEQYF
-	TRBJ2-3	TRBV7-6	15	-	TGTGCCAGCAGCCCCCGGGTCGGAGGCACAGATACGCAGTATTTT	CASSPRVGGTDTQYF
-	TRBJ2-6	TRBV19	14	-	TGTGCCAGCCGAGGGGGGGCTGGGGCCAACGTCCTGACTTTC	CASRGGAGANVLTF
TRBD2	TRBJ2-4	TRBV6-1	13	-	TGTGCCAGCAGTGGGGGACTAGCGGGCCATCAGTACTTC	CASSGGLAGHQYF
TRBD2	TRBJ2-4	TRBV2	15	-	TGTGCCTGTTCAGAGGCGGGAGGCCGCTTAAACATTCAGTACTTC	CACSEAGGRLNIQYF
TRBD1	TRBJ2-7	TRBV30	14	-	TGTGCCAGCCGATTGCCGACAGGGCCCTACGAGCAGTACTTC	CASRLPTGPYEQYF
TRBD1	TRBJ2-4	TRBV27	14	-	TGTGCCAGCAGTTTTGGGGGACAGGGGAACATTCAGTACTTC	CASSFGGQGNIQYF
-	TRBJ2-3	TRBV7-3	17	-	TGTGCCAGCAGCTTGGGGCCCGGGGGTGATTGGCCAGATACGCAGTATTTT	CASSLGPGGDWPDTQYF
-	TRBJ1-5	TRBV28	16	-	TGTGCCAGCAGTTTAGGAGGGATTAATAGCAATCAGCCCCAGCATTTT	CASSLGGINSNQPQHF
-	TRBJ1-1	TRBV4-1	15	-	TGCGCCAGCAGCCAAGATTCGGCAGGGCGCCTTGAAGCTTTCTTT	CASSQDSAGRLEAFF
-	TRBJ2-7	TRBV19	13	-	TGTGCCAGTACCCCGGCCCAGGGGGGCGAGCAGTACTTC	CASTPAQGGEQYF
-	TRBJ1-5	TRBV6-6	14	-	TGTGCCAGCAGACTTACACAGGCAGGTCAGCCCCAGCATTTT	CASRLTQAGQPQHF
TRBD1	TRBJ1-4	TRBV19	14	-	TGTGCCAGTACGAGTTCAGGGGGCGACGAAAAACTGTTTTTT	CASTSSGGDEKLFF
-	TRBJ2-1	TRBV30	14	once	TGTGCCTGGAGCGCGGGGGCCTCCTACAATGAGCAGTTCTTC	CAWSAGASYNEQFF
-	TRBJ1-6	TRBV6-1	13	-	TGTGCCAGTAGAGGTGAAGGAGCGTCACCCCTCCACTTT	CASRGEGASPLHF
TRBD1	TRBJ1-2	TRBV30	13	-	TGTGCCTGGAGTCCCGACAGGGGGCAAGGCTACACCTTC	CAWSPDRGQGYTF
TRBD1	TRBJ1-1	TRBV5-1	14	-	TGCGCCAGCACACAGGGGACAGCGAACACTGAAGCTTTCTTT	CASTQGTANTEAFF
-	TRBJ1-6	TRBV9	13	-	TGTGCCAGCAGCTTCGACGAGAGACTACCCCTCCACTTT	CASSFDERLPLHF
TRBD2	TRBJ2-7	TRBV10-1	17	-	TGCGCCAGCAGTGAGACCCGGACTAGCGGGAGGATCATCGAGCAGTACTTC	CASSETRTSGRIIEQYF
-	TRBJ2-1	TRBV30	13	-	TGTGCCTGGGCCGTCGGGGGAGGAAATGAGCAGTTCTTC	CAWAVGGGNEQFF
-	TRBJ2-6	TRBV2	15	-	TGTGCCAGCAGTCTAGGAGGGAACGGGGCCAACGTCCTGACTTTC	CASSLGGNGANVLTF
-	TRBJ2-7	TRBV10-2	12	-	TGCGCCAGCAGGGATCAGGGCTACGAGCAGTACTTC	CASRDQGYEQYF
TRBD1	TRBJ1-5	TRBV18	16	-	TGTGCCAGCTCACCGGTAGGGCAGGGGGCGGGACAGCCCCAGCATTTT	CASSPVGQGAGQPQHF
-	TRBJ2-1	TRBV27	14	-	TGTGCCAGCAGTTTTCGAAACAGGGTCGTAGAGCAGTTCTTC	CASSFRNRVVEQFF
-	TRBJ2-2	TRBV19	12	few	TGTGCCAGTAGTATAACAGGGGGGGAGCTGTTTTTT	CASSITGGELFF
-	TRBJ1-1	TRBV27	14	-	TGTGCCAGCAGTTTATACAGGGTGAGCACTGAAGCTTTCTTT	CASSLYRVSTEAFF
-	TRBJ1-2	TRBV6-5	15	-	TGTGCCAGCGGTCCTACCCAGGGGATAGGCTATGGCTACACCTTC	CASGPTQGIGYGYTF
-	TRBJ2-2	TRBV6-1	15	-	TGTGCCAGCAGTGATGGGACAATAGGGTTCGGGGAGCTGTTTTTT	CASSDGTIGFGELFF
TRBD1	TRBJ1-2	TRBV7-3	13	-	TGTGCCAGCAGCCAGGGACAGGGCTATGGCTACACCTTC	CASSQGQGYGYTF
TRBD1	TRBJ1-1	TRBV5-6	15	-	TGTGCCAGCAGCTTGTTCAGGGGGAGAGGCACTGAAGCTTTCTTT	CASSLFRGRGTEAFF
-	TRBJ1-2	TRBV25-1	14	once	TGTGCCAGCAGTGAATCTCGGAGGGCCTATGGCTACACCTTC	CASSESRRAYGYTF
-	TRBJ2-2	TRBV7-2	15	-	TGTGCCAGCAGCCCTAGGGTGGAGGAAACCGGGGAGCTGTTTTTT	CASSPRVEETGELFF
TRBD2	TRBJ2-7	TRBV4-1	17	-	TGCGCCAGCAGCCATCGCACTAGCGGGAGGACCTCCTACGAGCAGTACTTC	CASSHRTSGRTSYEQYF
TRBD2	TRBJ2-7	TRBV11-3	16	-	TGTGCCAGCAGCTTAGGCGGTAGCGGGAGCTCCTACGAGCAGTACTTC	CASSLGGSGSSYEQYF
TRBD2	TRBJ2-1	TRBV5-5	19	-	TGTGCCAGCAGTTCAGGACTAGCGGGGGGTACCAGCTCCTACAATGAGCAGTTCTTC	CASSSGLAGGTSSYNEQFF
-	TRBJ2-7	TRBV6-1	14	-	TGTGCCAGTCAAACCGACGGAGGTGTGGACGAGCAGTACTTC	CASQTDGGVDEQYF